One and the same sample provided the 17 T cell receptor beta chains below, sequenced in a study of T cells in Graves' hyperthyroidism and ophthalmopathy. There were TCR beta CDR3 regions amplified from RNA transcripts. The HTBI primer set drove a first-round RT-PCR of the TCR CDR3. Using its own MiXCR run on the multiplex PCR reads, TCRdb lists one record per CDR3 protein. The data hold 340,000 or so distinct CDR3 sequences, with 20% to 25% observed a single time. The sequencing sample was made of blood. Receptors originate from a woman aged 50 to 65 with Graves' hyperthyroidism.

Many counts were recorded for this clonotype. The chain carries TRBV11-2 and TRBJ2-1; D is perhaps TRBD2 (6 bases). V lost 3 bases and J 9 bases, leaving 21 bases between the germline ends. This CDR3 region has 16 residues. CDR1 is SGHAT and CDR2 is FQNNGV in the germline V gene. The chain's CDR3 is CASSFPRGIRIGEQFF. The CDR3 DNA is TGTGCCAGCAGCTTCCCCCGGGGGATCCGCATAGGTGAGCAGTTCTTC.

The J gene is TRBJ1-1, the V gene TRBV12-3 or TRBV12-4; D perhaps matches TRBD1 (6 bases). Trimming shortened V by 5 bases and J by 7 bases, and 11 bases separated the two germline ends. The CDR3 totals 12 residues. The CDR3 is CASSPGGGEAFF. CDR3 sequence (DNA): TGTGCCAGCAGTCCGGGAGGGGGTGAAGCTTTCTTT.

Many counts were recorded for this clonotype. The CDR3 protein is CASGQGGTDTQYF. CDR3 DNA sequence: TGTGCCTCTGGGCAGGGCGGCACAGATACGCAGTATTTT. The rearrangement uses TRBV30 and TRBJ2-3; D is perhaps TRBD1 (5 bases). With 7 bases removed from V and 1 base from J, the gap between germline ends came to 12 bases. This CDR3 has 13 residues. The V gene's germline CDR1 is GTSNPN and CDR2 SVGIG (reference sequence).

Comment on this clonotype: It is likely a read error, because the conserved phenylalanine at the end of the CDR3 is missing. The chain couples TRBV6-1 to TRBJ2-4; 7 bases fit TRBD2. The CDR3 covers 13 residues. V trimming: 7 bases; J trimming: 2 bases; junction bases outside the gene matches: 2. Germline CDR1 MNHNS, CDR2 SASEGT. The chain's CDR3 is CASKGTTKNIQYL. In DNA form, the CDR3 reads TGTGCCAGCAAAGGGACTACCAAAAACATTCAGTACCTC.

As concerns this clonotype: Just one base apart from a much larger clone, this may be a read error. The conserved final phenylalanine or tryptophan is absent from the CDR3, which likely points to a read error. The CDR3 spells CSALTGAVSDTGELFS. The DNA for the CDR3 is TGCAGTGCTCTGACAGGGGCGGTTTCAGACACCGGGGAGCTGTTTTCT. The genes are TRBV20-1 and TRBJ2-2; 8 bases are shared with TRBD1. Germline values: CDR1 DFQATT, CDR2 SNEGSKA (reference sequence). The CDR3 spans 16 residues. V lost 5 bases to trimming and J lost 3 bases; unmatched junction nucleotides: 11.

This clonotype was picked up a small number of times. CDR3 loop: CASSEAQGRKHF. DNA for the CDR3: TGTGCCAGCAGTGAAGCCCAGGGGAGGAAGCATTTT. V is TRBV6-1 and J is TRBJ1-5; TRBD1 might be the D (6 bases). V was shortened by 0 bases and J by 14 bases, with 11 bases between the two germline ends. Germline V lookup: CDR1 MNHNS, CDR2 SASEGT. CDR3 size: 12 residues.

V gene TRBV4-1 combines with J gene TRBJ1-1, with D possibly TRBD1 on 6 matching bases. Germline-derived CDR1 and CDR2 are MGHRA and YSYEKL. This CDR3 region has 15 residues. V was cut by 0 bases and J by 6 bases, with 14 bases left in between. The DNA for the CDR3 is TGCGCCAGCAGCCAAGACTTGACAGGCCTTCCTGAAGCTTTCTTT. Translated: CASSQDLTGLPEAFF.

This clonotype was recorded at least ten times. The gene calls are TRBV12-3 or TRBV12-4 and TRBJ1-2, with D maybe TRBD1 (5 bases). V dropped 6 bases and J dropped 7 bases, with 18 bases sitting between them. The CDR3 is 14 residues long. This chain's CDR3 is CASRGDWPGAGYTF. Written as DNA, the CDR3 is TGTGCCAGCAGGGGGGATTGGCCCGGGGCTGGCTACACCTTC.

The chain couples TRBV7-9 to TRBJ1-5; 11 bases are a match to TRBD1. Germline V lookup: CDR1 SEHNR, CDR2 FQNEAQ (reference sequence). The trim removed 5 bases at V and 3 bases at J, leaving 3 bases unmatched. The CDR3 spans 15 residues. CDR3 residues: CASSLGQGDNQPQHF. The CDR3 DNA reads as TGTGCCAGCAGCCTGGGACAGGGGGACAATCAGCCCCAGCATTTT. Using reference TRBV7-9 and TRBJ1-5 for the parts outside the CDR3, the full variable domain is DTGVSQNPRHKITKRGQNVTFRCDPISEHNRLYWYRQTLGQGPEFLTYFQNEAQLEKSRLLSDRFSAERPKGSFSTLEIQRTEQGDSAMYLCASSLGQGDNQPQHFGDGTRLSIL.

This clonotype came up once. V gene TRBV11-2 combines with J gene TRBJ1-3; D remains unclear. The V gene lost 8 bases and the J gene lost 0 bases, with 14 bases spanning the gap. There are 15 residues in the CDR3. The V gene's germline CDR1 is SGHAT and CDR2 FQNNGV. The CDR3 here is CASRGPLDSGNTIYF. The CDR3 nucleotides read TGTGCCAGCCGAGGACCGCTGGACTCTGGAAACACCATATATTTT.

This clonotype was detected a few times. The V and J genes are TRBV27 and TRBJ1-5, with D possibly matching TRBD1 (5 bases). With 6 bases removed from V and 0 bases from J, the gap between germline ends came to 15 bases. This CDR3 has 16 residues. The germline V gene has CDR1 MNHEY and CDR2 SMNVEV (reference sequence). CDR3 residues: CASRWRTTYSNQPQHF. For the CDR3, the DNA is TGTGCCAGCAGATGGCGGACAACGTATAGCAATCAGCCCCAGCATTTT.

V usage is TRBV29-1 and J usage is TRBJ2-7, with 7 bases lining up with TRBD2. Germline V lookup: CDR1 SQVTM, CDR2 ANQGSEA. J was trimmed by 3 bases and V by 6 bases; bases with no gene match: 8. The CDR3 has 13 amino acids. The CDR3 DNA is TGCAGCGTGGCGGTGAGCGGGGACTACGAGCAGTACTTC. Translation: CSVAVSGDYEQYF.

There are many counts of this clonotype. The chain uses TRBV20-1 and TRBJ2-1, with a possible D match to TRBD2 (6 bases). The CDR3 length is 14 residues. Trimming cost V 4 bases and J 0 bases, with 10 bases left between them. Per the germline V gene, CDR1 is DFQATT and CDR2 is SNEGSKA (reference sequence). The CDR3 region is CSAKGLTSYNEQFF. The DNA for the CDR3 is TGCAGTGCTAAGGGACTGACCTCCTACAATGAGCAGTTCTTC.

This clonotype was counted ten times or more. The chain links TRBV13 to TRBJ2-3; no clear D gene. CDR3 length: 13 amino acids. Germline V CDR1 and CDR2: PRHDT, FYEKMQ (reference sequence). Trimming removed 5 bases from V and 5 bases from J, with 11 bases in between. As DNA, the CDR3 is TGTGCCAGCAGCCCAGGTCCTGGAGATACGCAGTATTTT. This gives the protein CASSPGPGDTQYF.

This chain connects TRBV20-1 to TRBJ2-6; no definite D call. CDR1 DFQATT and CDR2 SNEGSKA come from the germline V gene (reference sequence). The CDR3 is made up of 15 amino acids. Trimming took off 5 bases at V and 4 bases at J, with 15 bases between the two ends. CDR3 amino acids: CSAAKYPPGANVLTF. The CDR3 nucleotides are TGCAGTGCTGCGAAATACCCGCCCGGGGCCAACGTCCTGACTTTC.

This clonotype was counted ten times or more. V usage is TRBV16 and J usage is TRBJ1-1, with D possibly TRBD1 on 6 matching bases. The CDR3 is made up of 15 amino acids. The germline V gene has CDR1 KGHSY and CDR2 FQNENV. The ends were cut back, 0 bases at V and 1 base at J, with 9 bases in the middle. The CDR3 DNA is TGTGCCAGCAGCCAATCGTTCAGGGGGAACACTGAAGCTTTCTTT. It yields the protein CASSQSFRGNTEAFF.

The table lists this clonotype with many counts. V gene TRBV5-1 combines with J gene TRBJ2-7; D not certain. CDR3 length: 12 residues. CDR1 is SGHRS and CDR2 is YFSETQ in the germline V gene. V was cut by 2 bases and J by 7 bases, with 10 bases left in between. The CDR3 DNA reads as TGCGCCAGCAGCTTAGGGCCCCCAGAGCAGTACTTC. Residues: CASSLGPPEQYF.